This T cell receptor (beta chain) was sequenced for a study of technical replicates of blood from several donors. TCRdb keeps only in-frame clones here, not all; method: immunoSEQ multiplex PCR. The sample has approximately 53,000 clones, about 96% seen once. The CDR3 covers 16 residues. Per germline, CDR1 MGHDK and CDR2 SYGVNS. Trimming at V came to 2 bases and at J to 4 bases, leaving 8 bases not matched to a gene. The TCR was taken from a human donor in good health. Sequenced material: T cells isolated from PBMCs. This chain links TRBV25-1 with TRBJ2-7; 10 bases agree with TRBD2. The CDR3 coding sequence is TGTGCCAGCAGTGAACTTGGACTAGCGGCATCTTACGAGCAGTACTTC. Amino acids: CASSELGLAASYEQYF.